A single sample is the source of the 17 T cell receptor beta chains below, sequenced in a study of CXCR3-negative and CXCR3-positive naive CD8 T cells. Their antigen targets remain unknown. It was by 5' RACE with UMI labels that the TRB cDNA libraries were prepared. TCRdb reprocessed the 5' RACE reads and reports one entry per CDR3 protein, with no DNA. This listing includes approximately 100,000 distinct CDR3 sequences. General study points: When CXCR3-positive naive cells were set against CXCR3-negative naive cells, the former had more hydrophobic TRB CDR3s.

The sequencing input was naive CXCR3+ CD8+ T cells from blood. The subset denotes: CD45RO-CCR7+CD27+CD95- naive CD8+ T cells expressing CXCR3 (TNR3+). The source is a human donor in good health. Some clones in this sample may be carry-over from other donors' samples.

The chain links TRBV9 to TRBJ2-7; TCRdb reports TRBD2, a call that lacks DNA to check it against. Germline CDR1 is SGDLS and CDR2 is YYNGEE. The CDR3 length is 14 residues. The CDR3 here is CASSVAGSGYEQYF. The entire variable domain, with the rest obtained from reference TRBV9 and TRBJ2-7, is as follows: DSGVTQTPKHLITATGQRVTLRCSPRSGDLSVYWYQQSLDQGLQFLIQYYNGEERAKGNILERFSAQQFPDLHSELNLSSLELGDSALYFCASSVAGSGYEQYFGPGTRLTVT.

Here the CDR3 reads CASSRPYNGQFF. The chain uses TRBV14 and TRBJ2-1. There are 12 residues in the CDR3. CDR1 and CDR2 (germline): SGHDN, FVKESK.

This rearrangement joins TRBV7-9 to TRBJ1-1. The germline gives CDR1 SEHNR, CDR2 FQNEAQ (reference sequence). This CDR3 has 11 residues. The chain's CDR3 is CASSLEAEAFF. Complete variable domain (other parts from reference TRBV7-9 and TRBJ1-1): DTGVSQNPRHKITKRGQNVTFRCDPISEHNRLYWYRQTLGQGPEFLTYFQNEAQLEKSRLLSDRFSAERPKGSFSTLEIQRTEQGDSAMYLCASSLEAEAFFGQGTRLTVV.

V gene TRBV5-1 combines with J gene TRBJ2-1; checking the TCRdb D call of TRBD2 is not possible without DNA. CDR3 size: 15 residues. Germline CDR1 reads SGHRS; CDR2 reads YFSETQ. The CDR3 sequence: CASSSEGPFYNEQFF.

V gene TRBV23-1 combines with J gene TRBJ2-2; no DNA is available, so the TRBD1 call from TCRdb remains unchecked. TRBV23-1 is an ORF for which the function is uncertain. There are 15 residues in the CDR3. CDR3 residues: CASSPYTGGTGELFF.

The chain combines TRBV28 with TRBJ1-2. This CDR3 region has 15 residues. Germline CDR1 MDHEN, CDR2 SYDVKM. This CDR3 is CASSFFRTVNYGYTF.

The chain links TRBV11-2 to TRBJ2-1; without DNA, the TCRdb call of TRBD2 cannot be checked. The CDR3 runs 16 residues. Germline CDR1 reads SGHAT; CDR2 reads FQNNGV. The chain's CDR3 is CASSNLAGSMSNEQFF.

The CDR3 spells CASSWAPTVRAYSYEQYF. The chain uses TRBV7-3 and TRBJ2-7; TCRdb selects TRBD1, and the lack of DNA leaves this call unchecked. This CDR3 comprises 18 residues. Germline CDR1 is SGHTA and CDR2 is FQGTGA. Complete variable domain (other parts from reference TRBV7-3 and TRBJ2-7): GAGVSQTPSNKVTEKGKYVELRCDPISGHTALYWYRQSLGQGPEFLIYFQGTGAADDSGLPNDRFFAVRPEGSVSTLKIQRTERGDSAVYLCASSWAPTVRAYSYEQYFGPGTRLTVT.

The rearrangement uses TRBV6-2 or TRBV6-3 and TRBJ2-3; there is no DNA to check the TCRdb D call of TRBD1. The CDR3 is 14 residues long. Germline CDR1 is MNHEY and CDR2 is SVGEGT. The CDR3 sequence is CASTPGGATDTQYF.

The chain joins TRBV30 to TRBJ1-5; absent DNA, TCRdb's TRBD1 call cannot be checked. From germline, CDR1 is GTSNPN and CDR2 SVGIG (reference sequence). The CDR3 covers 13 residues. CDR3 protein: CAWSGGANQPQHF. Filled out from reference TRBV30 and TRBJ1-5, the complete variable domain reads SQTIHQWPATLVQPVGSPLSLECTVEGTSNPNLYWYRQAAGRGLQLLFYSVGIGQISSEVPQNLSASRPQDRQFILSSKKLLLSDSGFYLCAWSGGANQPQHFGDGTRLSIL.

The chain links TRBV28 to TRBJ1-5. The CDR3 sequence is 15 residues long. CDR1 MDHEN and CDR2 SYDVKM come from the germline V gene. Here the CDR3 reads CASKFMGRSNQPQHF.

CDR3 in amino acids: CASSYLTGGSTEAFF. The chain couples TRBV27 to TRBJ1-1; TCRdb calls TRBD1, which cannot be checked without DNA. The CDR3 totals 15 residues. Germline V gives CDR1 MNHEY, CDR2 SMNVEV (reference sequence).

The chain couples TRBV9 to TRBJ2-7; the D call of TRBD2 rests on TCRdb alone, since no DNA is present to check it. Germline values: CDR1 SGDLS, CDR2 YYNGEE. The CDR3 has 15 residues. The CDR3 sequence: CASSQTSGRSGEQYF.

CDR3 region: CASSLGLAVYEQYF. J is TRBJ2-7 and V is TRBV13. The CDR3 length is 14 residues. CDR1 and CDR2 (germline): PRHDT, FYEKMQ (reference sequence). The entire variable domain, with the rest obtained from reference TRBV13 and TRBJ2-7, is as follows: AAGVIQSPRHLIKEKRETATLKCYPIPRHDTVYWYQQGPGQDPQFLISFYEKMQSDKGSIPDRFSAQQFSDYHSELNMSSLELGDSALYFCASSLGLAVYEQYFGPGTRLTVT.

J is TRBJ2-6 and V is TRBV9. CDR3 size: 17 residues. The germline V gene has CDR1 SGDLS and CDR2 YYNGEE. Here the CDR3 reads CASSNSPLTPGANVLTF.

V is TRBV19 and J is TRBJ2-7; TCRdb's D call of TRBD1 is untestable without DNA. The CDR3 extends over 14 amino acids. Germline CDR1 LNHDA, CDR2 SQIVND (reference sequence). The CDR3 protein is CASTPGLGVLEQYF.

This CDR3 is CSIIGQGYEQYF. The chain is built from TRBV29-1 and TRBJ2-7; TCRdb names TRBD1, which stays unverified in the absence of DNA. The CDR3 consists of 12 residues. Germline CDR1 SQVTM, CDR2 ANQGSEA.